These 13 T cell receptor beta chains were sequenced from one sample in a study of blood T cell repertoires in COVID-19. Method: immunoSEQ multiplex PCR; TCRdb's copy keeps in-frame clones and lacks some. The sample has 95,000 to 120,000 clones; about 85% are singletons. The sample comprised peripheral blood. The source is a man in his forties with acute or convalescent COVID-19.

Concerning this clone: The same CDR3 also results from other DNA sequences found in this sample. The chain uses TRBV27 and TRBJ2-7, with D possibly TRBD1 on 6 matching bases. V lost 5 bases and J lost 4, with 15 bases in between. The germline gives CDR1 MNHEY, CDR2 SMNVEV (reference sequence). The CDR3 is made up of 14 amino acids. The CDR3 coding sequence is TGTGCCAGCAGTCCAAGGACAGACTCTTACGAGCAGTACTTC. Protein: CASSPRTDSYEQYF.

In its sample, this clone was seen a few times. V and J are TRBV6-5 and TRBJ2-1; TRBD2 aligns across 8 bases. The length of the CDR3 is 15 residues. CDR1 is MNHEY, CDR2 SVGAGI, per germline. J lost 4 bases, V lost 5 bases, and 7 bases had no gene match. As DNA, the CDR3 is TGTGCCAGCAGTCAAACGGGGGGGCAATACAATGAGCAGTTCTTC. Protein: CASSQTGGQYNEQFF.

This chain's CDR3 is CASSFGTGFNEKLFF. The CDR3 nucleotides are TGTGCCAGCAGCTTCGGGACAGGGTTTAATGAAAAACTGTTTTTT. This sequence joins TRBV5-4 and TRBJ1-4, with 9 positions matching TRBD1. V was clipped by 2 bases and J by 4 bases; unmatched bases: 3. CDR3 size: 15 residues. Germline V lookup: CDR1 SGHNT, CDR2 YYREEE (reference sequence).

The chain uses TRBV4-1 and TRBJ2-7; D might be TRBD1 (5 bases). This CDR3 spans 17 amino acids. Germline V lookup: CDR1 MGHRA, CDR2 YSYEKL. The V gene lost 0 bases and the J gene lost 0 bases, with 15 bases spanning the gap. The CDR3 spells CASSQDQWTTPSYEQYF. In DNA form, the CDR3 reads TGCGCCAGCAGCCAAGATCAGTGGACAACCCCCTCCTACGAGCAGTACTTC.

The chain combines TRBV29-1 with TRBJ2-3; 8 nucleotides agree with TRBD1. This CDR3 is built from 16 residues. The V gene end was trimmed by 8 bases and the J gene end by 1 base; junction bases not matched to a gene: 14. Germline V gene sequence: CDR1 SQVTM, CDR2 ANQGSEA. This CDR3 is CSTSRPGGVGTDTQYF. CDR3 sequence (DNA): TGCAGCACCTCGAGGCCAGGGGGCGTGGGCACAGATACGCAGTATTTT.

The chain has TRBV2 and TRBJ2-2; D is possibly TRBD1 (6 bases). The CDR3 extends over 13 amino acids. V was cut by 7 bases and J by 7 bases, with 13 bases left in between. CDR1 and CDR2 (germline): SNHLY, FYNNEI. CDR3 in amino acids: CASNAGVNGELFF. The CDR3 coding sequence is TGTGCCAGCAATGCAGGGGTAAACGGGGAGCTGTTTTTT.

V and J are TRBV4-1 and TRBJ2-7; TRBD1 aligns across 11 bases. The CDR3 loop spans 14 amino acids. Germline CDR1 MGHRA, CDR2 YSYEKL. V lost 5 bases to trimming and J lost 3 bases; unmatched junction nucleotides: 3. The CDR3, as DNA: TGCGCCAGCAGCTTGGGACAGGGGGGCTACGAGCAGTACTTC. Translation: CASSLGQGGYEQYF.

A single count supports this clone. This chain links TRBV4-1 with TRBJ2-7, with TRBD1 identical over 8 bases. Trimming cost V 1 base and J 3 bases; bases outside gene matches: 5. Germline loops: CDR1 MGHRA, CDR2 YSYEKL. The CDR3 is 15 amino acids. For the CDR3, the DNA is TGCGCCAGCAGCCAAGGGGCAGGGGGCGTCTACGAGCAGTACTTC. Amino acids: CASSQGAGGVYEQYF.

The rearrangement joins TRBV27 to TRBJ1-5; perhaps TRBD1 as D (5 bases). The CDR3 loop spans 14 amino acids. Trimming pared 2 bases from V and 7 bases from J, leaving 12 bases between. Germline V gene sequence: CDR1 MNHEY, CDR2 SMNVEV (reference sequence). The CDR3 protein is CASSLKSGLQPQHF. DNA for the CDR3: TGTGCCAGCAGTTTAAAGTCAGGGCTCCAGCCCCAGCATTTT.

V is TRBV10-3 and J is TRBJ2-5; 12 positions agree with TRBD2. With V trimmed by 7 bases and J by 5 bases, 8 bases remained unmatched. This CDR3 spans 15 amino acids. Germline CDR1 reads ENHRY; CDR2 reads SYGVKD. The CDR3 loop reads CAITPSGGAGETQYF. The DNA of the CDR3 is TGTGCCATCACCCCTAGCGGGGGGGCCGGTGAGACCCAGTACTTC.

The chain is built from TRBV20-1 and TRBJ2-3, with no clear D. Between the trimmed V and J ends, which lost 3 bases and 0 bases, there was a span of 10 bases. From germline, CDR1 is DFQATT and CDR2 SNEGSKA (reference sequence). This CDR3 has 14 residues. The CDR3 is CSASLLLSTDTQYF. DNA for the CDR3: TGCAGTGCTAGTCTCCTTCTCAGCACAGATACGCAGTATTTT.

Of note for this clone: The junction does not match germline at one end; this may be a read error. The rearrangement links TRBV11-3 to TRBJ2-1; D uncertain. The germline V gene encodes CDR1 SGHNT and CDR2 YENEEA. The CDR3 is 12 residues long. The CDR3 here is CASSLSYNEQFF. CDR3 in DNA: TGTGCCAGCAGCCTTTCCTATAATGAGCAGTTCTTC.

The genes are TRBV10-3 and TRBJ2-3; 11 bases line up with TRBD2. Per the germline V gene, CDR1 is ENHRY and CDR2 is SYGVKD. CDR3 length equals 14 residues. V lost 6 bases to trimming and J lost 4 bases; unmatched junction nucleotides: 3. Here the CDR3 reads CAISPSGGPDTQYF. The DNA for the CDR3 is TGTGCCATCAGCCCTAGCGGGGGGCCAGATACGCAGTATTTT.